Following are 12 T cell receptor beta chains from one sample sequenced in a study of shared clonotypes between healthy human individuals. Assay: immunoSEQ multiplex PCR; the TCRdb copy retains only in-frame clones and omits some. The sample shows about 960,000 clones, about 80% of them seen only once. The sample taken for sequencing was memory CD4+ T cells sorted from blood. Regarding subset: CD45RA-negative fraction. The receptors derive from a man younger than 30 in good health.

This clone was seen once. The likely explanation is a read error, given a far larger clone one base away. This CDR3 reads CASSQQGNTGELFF. In DNA form, the CDR3 reads TGTGCCAGCAGCCAACAGGGGAACACCGGGGAGCTGTTTTTT. The chain carries TRBV9 and TRBJ2-2, with a weak D call TRBD1 (6 bases). The CDR3 is made up of 14 amino acids. Trimming took off 4 bases at V and 1 base at J, with 8 bases between the two ends. Germline V gene sequence: CDR1 SGDLS, CDR2 YYNGEE.

V gene TRBV2 combines with J gene TRBJ1-6; 9 positions agree with TRBD1. The CDR3 contains 15 residues. J lost 10 bases, V lost 7 bases, and 11 bases had no gene match. CDR1 and CDR2 (germline): SNHLY, FYNNEI. CDR3 in amino acids: CASTPQQGASSPLHF. The CDR3 DNA follows: TGTGCCAGCACCCCCCAACAGGGGGCGTCGTCACCCCTCCACTTT.

V and J are TRBV20-1 and TRBJ1-3; D is ambiguous. CDR3 length: 11 residues. Deletions cut 6 bases from V and 8 bases from J, with 11 bases between. CDR1 and CDR2 (germline): DFQATT, SNEGSKA (reference sequence). The CDR3: CSADRGDTIYF. The CDR3 bases are TGCAGTGCCGATCGGGGTGACACCATATATTTT.

The CDR3 nucleotides read TGTGCCAGTAGCTTAGGCTGGACAGGGGTCGACTATGGCTACACCTTC. Amino acid sequence: CASSLGWTGVDYGYTF. The rearrangement uses TRBV19 and TRBJ1-2; 9 positions agree with TRBD1. Germline assignment: CDR1 LNHDA and CDR2 SQIVND (reference sequence). Trimming at V came to 6 bases and at J to 3 bases, leaving 11 bases not matched to a gene. This CDR3 has 16 residues.

V gene TRBV7-2 combines with J gene TRBJ1-6; 7 bases align to TRBD1. Trimming at V came to 4 bases and at J to 1 base, leaving 1 base not matched to a gene. Germline CDR1 SGHTA, CDR2 FQGNSA. The CDR3 length is 15 residues. CDR3 sequence: CASSSQGSYNSPLHF. The CDR3 bases are TGTGCCAGCAGCTCACAGGGGTCCTATAATTCACCCCTCCACTTT.

The chain combines TRBV27 with TRBJ1-5, with 7 nucleotides matching TRBD1. The germline V gene encodes CDR1 MNHEY and CDR2 SMNVEV (reference sequence). The CDR3 consists of 14 residues. The V segment lost 4 bases and the J segment 7 bases; nucleotides outside the gene matches: 7. DNA of the CDR3: TGTGCCAGCAGTTGGGGGGACAGTCGACAGCCCCAGCATTTT. Translated: CASSWGDSRQPQHF.

V and J are TRBV11-2 and TRBJ2-2, with a tentative D call TRBD2 (5 bases). CDR3 length: 16 amino acids. V was cut by 4 bases and J by 3 bases, with 15 bases left in between. CDR1 SGHAT and CDR2 FQNNGV come from the germline V gene. The CDR3: CASSSLLDGHTGELFF. CDR3 DNA sequence: TGTGCCAGCAGCTCCCTACTAGACGGTCACACCGGGGAGCTGTTTTTT. Together with reference TRBV11-2 and TRBJ2-2, the CDR3 gives the full variable domain: EAGVAQSPRYKIIEKRQSVAFWCNPISGHATLYWYQQILGQGPKLLIQFQNNGVVDDSQLPKDRFSAERLKGVDSTLKIQPAKLEDSAVYLCASSSLLDGHTGELFFGEGSRLTVL.

This chain connects TRBV6-6 to TRBJ1-3; D gene uncertain. Trimming left V 0 bases short and J 3 bases short, with 12 bases between. CDR1 MNHNY and CDR2 SVGAGI come from the germline V gene (reference sequence). CDR3 length: 16 residues. The CDR3 region is CASSYSIAGGGNTIYF. CDR3 nucleotide sequence: TGTGCCAGCAGTTACTCGATTGCGGGAGGTGGAAACACCATATATTTT.

Points on this clone: The germline gene is not matched at one end of the junction; a read error may be the cause. The gene calls are TRBV5-1 and TRBJ2-3; the match to TRBD2 covers 9 bases. The CDR3 extends over 14 amino acids. CDR1 SGHRS and CDR2 YFSETQ come from the germline V gene. The CDR3 protein is CASSPGTSRDTQYF. The CDR3 region has the DNA TGCGCCAGCAGCCCCGGGACTAGCAGAGATACGCAGTATTTT.

This chain joins TRBV7-6 and TRBJ1-5; D remains ambiguous. From germline, CDR1 is SGHVS and CDR2 FNYEAQ. The V end was cut by 1 base, the J end by 6 bases, with 7 bases between. This CDR3 spans 13 amino acids. The DNA for the CDR3 is TGTGCCAGCAGCTTAGGGGATTCTCAGCCCCAGCATTTT. Translated: CASSLGDSQPQHF.

V gene TRBV5-5 combines with J gene TRBJ2-6; 7 bases are shared with TRBD1. Germline CDR1 and CDR2: SGHKS and YYEKEE (reference sequence). The CDR3 is made up of 17 amino acids. V lost 1 base to trimming and J lost 4 bases; unmatched junction nucleotides: 8. CDR3 nucleotides: TGTGCCAGCAGCTTGTACAGGGGCCTACCCGGGGCCAACGTCCTGACTTTC. It is translated as CASSLYRGLPGANVLTF.

The rearrangement links TRBV19 to TRBJ2-2; possibly TRBD2 for D (5 bases). The V gene's germline CDR1 is LNHDA and CDR2 SQIVND (reference sequence). V was shortened by 6 bases and J by 4 bases, with 9 bases between the two germline ends. CDR3 length equals 13 residues. The CDR3 DNA reads TGTGCCAGTAGAAGAGGGTTCACCGGGGAGCTGTTTTTT. This gives the protein CASRRGFTGELFF.